This is a list of T cell receptor beta chains from one sample in a study of cytomegalovirus exposure and HLA in healthy donors. This table comes from immunoSEQ multiplex PCR, and its TCRdb copy is limited to in-frame clones, with some not included. The top ten hold roughly 9.3% of the sample, which has 120,000 or so clones, more than 60% seen once. The sequencing input was PBMCs. Source of these receptors: a woman aged 45-65 years in good health and CMV-seropositive. CDR3s include the opening cysteine and the closing phenylalanine or tryptophan.

V: TRBV4-3; CDR3: CASSQDRRPQMSYNEQFF
V: TRBV7-2; CDR3: CASSILPGLAGYEQYF
V: TRBV7-2; CDR3: CASSPPSWQRPNTF
V: TRBV7-8; CDR3: CASQLGRGHSPLHF
V: TRBV5-4; CDR3: CASSLEGALSNYGYTF
V: TRBV10-1; CDR3: CASNTTSGGYNEQFF
V: TRBV13; CDR3: CASSLGWRDRDTDTQYF
V: TRBV5-1; CDR3: CASSSRTGGTEAFF
V: TRBV27; CDR3: CASSPDSIYGYTF
V: TRBV7-9; CDR3: CASSRIVTVQFNYGYTF
V: TRBV4-2; CDR3: CASSQSEPVGEKLFF
V: TRBV7-9; CDR3: CASSFGTGSSYEQYF
V: TRBV6-5; CDR3: CASSYSGGGPKNIQYF
V: TRBV6-1; CDR3: CASSAVLREQYF
V: TRBV7-9; CDR3: CSSSLDRGLTGNTIYF
V: TRBV10-3; CDR3: CAISVDSAGGGYTF
V: TRBV12-5; CDR3: CASGLVLGLAGRSTGELFF
V: TRBV6-1; CDR3: CASSDGRGPYEQYF
V: TRBV29-1; CDR3: CSVLRGGPGDGYTF
V: TRBV18; CDR3: CASSPPYRERYTF
V: TRBV28; CDR3: CASSPGLAGFYNEQFF
V: TRBV28; CDR3: CASSRDRPTDTQYF
V: TRBV18; CDR3: CASSLNRGRTYEQYF
V: TRBV7-9; CDR3: CASSLGGTSGSSPYEQYF
V: TRBV5-1; CDR3: CASSGGTAPDHETQYF
V: TRBV27; CDR3: CASSFRLSGEKLFF
V: TRBV5-1; CDR3: CASSLFSQGIPYEQYF
V: TRBV19; CDR3: CASSVGASGGAGQETQYF
V: TRBV5-6; CDR3: CASSRGQALYGYTF
V: TRBV5-6; CDR3: CASSFVWDRGGYTF
V: TRBV4-2; CDR3: CASSQGDRVVTEAFF
V: TRBV6-5; CDR3: CASSYQGGYEQFF